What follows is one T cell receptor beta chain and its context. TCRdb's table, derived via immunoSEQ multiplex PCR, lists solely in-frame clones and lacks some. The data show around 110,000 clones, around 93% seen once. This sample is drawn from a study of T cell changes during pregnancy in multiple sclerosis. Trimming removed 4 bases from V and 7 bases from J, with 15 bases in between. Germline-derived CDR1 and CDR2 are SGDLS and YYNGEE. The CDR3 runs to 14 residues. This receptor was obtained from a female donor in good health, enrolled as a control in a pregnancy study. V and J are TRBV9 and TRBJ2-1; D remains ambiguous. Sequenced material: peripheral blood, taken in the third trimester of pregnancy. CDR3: CASSRQVSSNEQFF. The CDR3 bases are TGTGCCAGCAGCCGCCAGGTTAGTTCAAATGAGCAGTTCTTC.